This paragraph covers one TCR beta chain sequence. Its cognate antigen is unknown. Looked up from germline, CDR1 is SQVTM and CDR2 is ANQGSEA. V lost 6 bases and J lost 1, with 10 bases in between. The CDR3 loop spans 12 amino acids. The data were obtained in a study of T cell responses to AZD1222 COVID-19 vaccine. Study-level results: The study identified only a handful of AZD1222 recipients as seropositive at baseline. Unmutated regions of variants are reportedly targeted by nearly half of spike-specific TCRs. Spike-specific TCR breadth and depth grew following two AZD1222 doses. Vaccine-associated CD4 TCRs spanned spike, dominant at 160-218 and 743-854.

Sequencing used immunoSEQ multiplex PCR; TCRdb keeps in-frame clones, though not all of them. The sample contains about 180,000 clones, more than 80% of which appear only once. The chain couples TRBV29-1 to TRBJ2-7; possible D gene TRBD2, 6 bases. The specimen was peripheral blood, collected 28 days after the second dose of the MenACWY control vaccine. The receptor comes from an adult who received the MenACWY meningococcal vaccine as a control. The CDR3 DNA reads TGCAGCGTACTTAGCGGTTCCTACGAGCAGTACTTC. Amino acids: CSVLSGSYEQYF.